This TCR beta chain was captured by sequencing in a study of T cells after yellow fever vaccination (dated by TCRdb to the late 2010s). Notes on the research overall: Libraries from fractions with low cell numbers were prepared with the SMART-Seq v4 Ultra Low Input RNA kit. To track T-cell clones before and after primary and booster YFV17D yellow fever vaccination, bulk TCR alpha and beta repertoires were sequenced longitudinally. Two healthy male donors, one aged 18 to 29 and one aged 30 to 40 years, were included in the cohort. Blood was collected at multiple timepoints before and after primary and secondary immunization, and bulk PBMC replicates and cell subsets were isolated.

The paper as a whole reports these results and caveats: Computational filtering was required because FACS-sorted repertoires could contain abundant contaminating clonotypes from the bulk population. Because the study included only two donors, the extent to which the findings can be generalized is limited. After the booster, most clones that had expanded after primary vaccination were detected again (nearly 98% of CD4 and roughly 86% of CD8), suggesting broad maintenance of memory. A small fraction of clonotypes showed up in both the CD4 and CD8 compartments, probably as a result of convergent recombination. Compared with the primary T-cell response, the secondary T-cell response was faster but weaker, reaching its peak on day 5 rather than on day 15.

TCR cDNA was synthesized by 5'RACE template switching, which introduced a universal primer site and unique molecular identifiers. Priming for cDNA synthesis came from both the TCR alpha and TCR beta constant segments. Libraries were amplified in two PCR steps, with sample barcodes and sequencing adapters added in the second step. Sequencing of libraries was performed on Illumina HiSeq 2500 (2x100 bp) or NovaSeq (2x150 bp). In the original analysis: Demultiplexing of reads and collapsing into UMI consensus sequences were performed with MIGEC, and V(D)J alignment was carried out with MiXCR. Clonotypes responding to the vaccine were identified with edgeR on replicate PBMC samples, with the criteria of FDR below 0.01 and a log2 fold change above 5 up to day 15. CD4 or CD8 identity was assigned to each bulk clonotype according to whether the clonotype was present at higher abundance in the sequenced CD4 repertoire or the sequenced CD8 repertoire. TCRdb applied fastp at Q25 and MiXCR to the public reads, then kept only in-frame beta chains. Each CDR3 protein gets just one entry, which takes the most common genes and DNA from the rows behind it. For this entry, the V and J calls and clone size follow TCRdb and not the study's own pipeline. For this sample there are hundreds of thousands of distinct CDR3 sequences; roughly 12% appear just once. The top ten clonotypes cover around 15% of the sample.

This specimen's treatment or condition label, interpreted: live attenuated yellow fever vaccine strain. At each blood-draw timepoint, two biological replicates of bulk PBMCs were obtained. PBMCs were isolated from peripheral blood using a standard Ficoll-Paque protocol. TriZol was used to extract RNA from bulk PBMCs, from CD4 and CD8 fractions, and from dextramer-positive and dextramer-negative fractions. V and J are truncated by 0 bases and 2 bases respectively, leaving an intervening sequence of 11 bases. CDR1 and CDR2 (DFQATT, SNEGSKA) derive from the germline V gene (reference sequence). The CDR3 holds 14 amino acids from the cysteine to the phenylalanine. Just the 42-base CDR3 DNA is kept, in frame starting at base 1. This clonotype was seen a handful of times. The antigen it binds to is not known. No quality values exist for individual bases; no much larger clone is one base distant.

The TCR sequence derives from a man between 25 and 39 years old who received the YFV17D yellow fever vaccine. This chain joins TRBV20-1 to TRBJ2-7; the D gene remains uncertain. The material sequenced was PBMCs, taken on the day of the yellow fever booster vaccination. Here is the DNA: TGCAGTGCTAGAGATCTGGCGGCGACCTACGAGCAGTACTTC. It translates as CSARDLAATYEQYF.